This T cell receptor (beta chain) comes out of a study of CD4 and CD8 cells across lung adenocarcinoma regions. By sample share, this clonotype is medium-sized (0.01 to 0.1%). Localized lung adenocarcinoma, a non-small cell lung cancer, affected the donors. Using its own MiXCR run on the PCR reads, TCRdb lists one record per CDR3 protein. The table lists 15,000 to 20,000 distinct CDR3 sequences, 50% of them singletons. V gave up 4 bases and J gave up 5 bases; unmatched junction bases: 11. Germline assignment: CDR1 MNHEY and CDR2 SMNVEV (reference sequence). The CDR3 length is 16 residues. This clonotype was sampled from a male donor with lung adenocarcinoma. The CD4 and CD8 labels of this study may be unreliable. The genes are TRBV27 and TRBJ2-5; 9 bases map to TRBD2. Sequenced input: CD8+ T cells from the margin of a lung tumor. In DNA, the CDR3 is TGTGCCAGCAGTTCGGGGACTAGCTTATTATTTGAGACCCAGTACTTC. Amino acids: CASSSGTSLLFETQYF.